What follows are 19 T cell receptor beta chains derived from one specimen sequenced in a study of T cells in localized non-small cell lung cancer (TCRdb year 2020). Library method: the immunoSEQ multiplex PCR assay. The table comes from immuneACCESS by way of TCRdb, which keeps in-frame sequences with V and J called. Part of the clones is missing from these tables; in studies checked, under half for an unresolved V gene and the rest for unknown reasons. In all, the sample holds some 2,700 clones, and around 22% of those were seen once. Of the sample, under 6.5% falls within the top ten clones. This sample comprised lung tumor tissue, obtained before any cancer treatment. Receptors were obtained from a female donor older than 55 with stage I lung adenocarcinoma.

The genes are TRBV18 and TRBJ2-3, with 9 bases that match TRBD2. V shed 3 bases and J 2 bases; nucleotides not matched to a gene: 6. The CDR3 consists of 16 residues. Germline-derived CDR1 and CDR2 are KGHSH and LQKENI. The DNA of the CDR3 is TGTGCCAGCTCACCTCCGCCTAGCGGGGTCACAGATACGCAGTATTTT. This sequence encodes CASSPPPSGVTDTQYF.

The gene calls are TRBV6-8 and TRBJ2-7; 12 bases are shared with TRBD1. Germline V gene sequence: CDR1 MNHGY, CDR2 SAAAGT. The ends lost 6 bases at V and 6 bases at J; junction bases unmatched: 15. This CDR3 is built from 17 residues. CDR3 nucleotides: TGTGCCAGCAGCCCAAGGCCACGCGGGACAGGGGGCTCCGAGCAGTACTTC. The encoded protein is CASSPRPRGTGGSEQYF.

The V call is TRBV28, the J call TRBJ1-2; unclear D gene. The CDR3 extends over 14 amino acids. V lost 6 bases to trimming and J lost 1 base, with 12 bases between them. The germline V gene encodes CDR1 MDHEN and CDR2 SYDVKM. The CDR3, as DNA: TGTGCCAGCAGCGGGTCCCCCCTTAACTATGGCTACACCTTC. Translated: CASSGSPLNYGYTF.

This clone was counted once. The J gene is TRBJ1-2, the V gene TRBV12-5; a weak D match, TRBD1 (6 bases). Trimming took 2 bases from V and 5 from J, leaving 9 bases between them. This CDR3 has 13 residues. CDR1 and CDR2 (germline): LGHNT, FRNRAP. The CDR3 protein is CASGLMGAYGYTF. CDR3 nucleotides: TGTGCTAGTGGTTTGATGGGGGCATATGGCTACACCTTC.

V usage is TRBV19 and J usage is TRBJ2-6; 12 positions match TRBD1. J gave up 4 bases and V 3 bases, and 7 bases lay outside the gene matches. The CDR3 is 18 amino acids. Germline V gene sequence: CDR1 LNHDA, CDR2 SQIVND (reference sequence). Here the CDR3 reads CASSIRDRGQAGANVLTF. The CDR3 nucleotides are TGTGCCAGTAGTATCCGGGACAGGGGGCAGGCGGGGGCCAACGTCCTGACTTTC.

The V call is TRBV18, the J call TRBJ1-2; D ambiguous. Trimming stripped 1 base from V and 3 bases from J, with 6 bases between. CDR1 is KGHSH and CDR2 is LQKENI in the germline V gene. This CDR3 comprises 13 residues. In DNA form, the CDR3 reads TGTGCCAGCTCACCACAGGGCTACTATGGCTACACCTTC. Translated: CASSPQGYYGYTF. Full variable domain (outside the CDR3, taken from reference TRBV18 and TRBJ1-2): NAGVMQNPRHLVRRRGQEARLRCSPMKGHSHVYWYRQLPEEGLKFMVYLQKENIIDESGMPKERFSAEFPKEGPSILRIQQVVRGDSAAYFCASSPQGYYGYTFGSGTRLTVV.

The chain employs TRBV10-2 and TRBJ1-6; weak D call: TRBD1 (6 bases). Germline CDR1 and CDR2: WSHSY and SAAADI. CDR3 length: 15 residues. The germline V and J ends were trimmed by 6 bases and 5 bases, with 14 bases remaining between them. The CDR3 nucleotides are TGCGCCAGCAGACCTTCGGGACAAGATAATTCACCCCTCCACTTT. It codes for CASRPSGQDNSPLHF.

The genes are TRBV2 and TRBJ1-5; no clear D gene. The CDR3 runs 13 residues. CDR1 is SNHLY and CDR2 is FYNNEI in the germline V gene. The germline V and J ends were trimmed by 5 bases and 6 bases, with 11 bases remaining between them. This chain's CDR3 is CASSFRWSQPQHF. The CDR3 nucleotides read TGTGCCAGCAGTTTTCGTTGGAGTCAGCCCCAGCATTTT.

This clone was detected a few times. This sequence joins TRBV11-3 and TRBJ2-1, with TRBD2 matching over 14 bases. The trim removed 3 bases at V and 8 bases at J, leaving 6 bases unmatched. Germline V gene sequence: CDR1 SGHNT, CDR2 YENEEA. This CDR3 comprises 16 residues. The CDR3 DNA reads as TGTGCCAGCAGCTTCCGACTAGCGGGGGGGAAAGATGAGCAGTTCTTC. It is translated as CASSFRLAGGKDEQFF.

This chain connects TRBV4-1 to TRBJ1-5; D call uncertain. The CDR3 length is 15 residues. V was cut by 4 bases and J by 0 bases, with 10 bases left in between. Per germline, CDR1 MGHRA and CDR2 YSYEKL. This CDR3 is CASSRTVNSNQPQHF. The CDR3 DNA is TGCGCCAGCAGCCGAACAGTCAATAGCAATCAGCCCCAGCATTTT.

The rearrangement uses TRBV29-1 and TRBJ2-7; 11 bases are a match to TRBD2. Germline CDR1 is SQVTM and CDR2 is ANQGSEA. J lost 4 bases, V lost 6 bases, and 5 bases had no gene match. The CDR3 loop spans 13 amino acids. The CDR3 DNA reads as TGCAGCGTGCTAGCGGGGGGCATGTACGAGCAGTACTTC. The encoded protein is CSVLAGGMYEQYF.

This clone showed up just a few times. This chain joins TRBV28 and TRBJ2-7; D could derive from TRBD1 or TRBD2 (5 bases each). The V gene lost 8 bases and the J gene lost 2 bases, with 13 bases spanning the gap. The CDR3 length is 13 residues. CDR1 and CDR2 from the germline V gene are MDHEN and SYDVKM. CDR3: CASGGSATYEQYF. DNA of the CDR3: TGTGCCAGCGGGGGTAGCGCGACCTACGAGCAGTACTTC. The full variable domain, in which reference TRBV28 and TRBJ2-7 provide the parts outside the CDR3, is DVKVTQSSRYLVKRTGEKVFLECVQDMDHENMFWYRQDPGLGLRLIYFSYDVKMKEKGDIPEGYSVSREKKERFSLILESASTNQTSMYLCASGGSATYEQYFGPGTRLTVT.

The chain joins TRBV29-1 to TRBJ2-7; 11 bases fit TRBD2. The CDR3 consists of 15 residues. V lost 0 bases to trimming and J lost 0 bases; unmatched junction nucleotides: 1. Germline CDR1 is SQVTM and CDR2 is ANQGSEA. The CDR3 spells CSVEDGLAGSYEQYF. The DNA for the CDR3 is TGCAGCGTTGAAGATGGACTAGCGGGCTCCTACGAGCAGTACTTC.

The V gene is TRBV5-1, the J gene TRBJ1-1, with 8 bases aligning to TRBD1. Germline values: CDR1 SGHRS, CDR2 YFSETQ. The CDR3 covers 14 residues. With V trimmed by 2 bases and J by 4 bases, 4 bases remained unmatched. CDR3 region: CASSLDTGGTEAFF. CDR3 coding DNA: TGCGCCAGCAGCTTAGATACAGGGGGCACTGAAGCTTTCTTT.

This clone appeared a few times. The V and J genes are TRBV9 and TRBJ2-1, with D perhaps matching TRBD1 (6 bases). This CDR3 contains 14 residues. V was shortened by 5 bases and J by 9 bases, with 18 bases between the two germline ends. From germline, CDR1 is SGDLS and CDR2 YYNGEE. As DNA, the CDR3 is TGTGCCAGCAGTGAATGGGAAGGGGGATCTGAGCAGTTCTTC. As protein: CASSEWEGGSEQFF.

CDR3 nucleotide sequence: TGCAGCGTTGAAGGTAGGGGGCCCGGGACAGGTAATACCTTGAACACTGAAGCTTTCTTT. It translates to CSVEGRGPGTGNTLNTEAFF. The V and J genes are TRBV29-1 and TRBJ1-1; 8 bases map to TRBD1. Germline V gene sequence: CDR1 SQVTM, CDR2 ANQGSEA. The CDR3 loop spans 20 amino acids. V trimming: 1 base; J trimming: 0 bases; junction bases outside the gene matches: 19. Full variable domain (missing parts from reference TRBV29-1 and TRBJ1-1): SAVISQKPSRDICQRGTSLTIQCQVDSQVTMMFWYRQQPGQSLTLIATANQGSEATYESGFVIDKFPISRPNLTFSTLTVSNMSPEDSSIYLCSVEGRGPGTGNTLNTEAFFGQGTRLTVV.

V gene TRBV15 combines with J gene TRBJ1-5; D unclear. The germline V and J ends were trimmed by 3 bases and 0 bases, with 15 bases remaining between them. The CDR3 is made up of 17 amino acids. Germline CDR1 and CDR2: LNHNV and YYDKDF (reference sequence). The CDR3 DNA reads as TGTGCCACCAGCAGGGTGCAACGCAGCTATAGCAATCAGCCCCAGCATTTT. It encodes CATSRVQRSYSNQPQHF.

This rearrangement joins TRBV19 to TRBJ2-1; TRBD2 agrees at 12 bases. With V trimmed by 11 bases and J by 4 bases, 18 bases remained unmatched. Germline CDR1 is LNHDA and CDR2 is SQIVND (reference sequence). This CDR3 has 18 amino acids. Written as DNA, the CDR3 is TGTGCCGTCTCTAGCGGGAGGGCCGTGGTCGGAGGGTACAATGAGCAGTTCTTC. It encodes CAVSSGRAVVGGYNEQFF.

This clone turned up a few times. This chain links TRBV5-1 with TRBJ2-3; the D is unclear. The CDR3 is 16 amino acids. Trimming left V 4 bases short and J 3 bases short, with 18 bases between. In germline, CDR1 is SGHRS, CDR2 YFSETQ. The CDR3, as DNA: TGCGCCAGCAGCCAAGATGTAAGGTTAGAAACAGATACGCAGTATTTT. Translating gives CASSQDVRLETDTQYF.